The TCR beta chain under discussion was sequenced for a study of T cells expressing NK-cell markers. Broader study findings: Similarly, these clonotypes led the CD3+CD56-NKG2C+ fraction as well in a few donors. The study did not resolve the HCMV specificity of expanded NKG2C+ T cell clones. Among CD8+ T cells from over 5 donors, dominant NKG2C+ clonotypes accounted for about 1.0-7.0%.

Germline values: CDR1 SGHTA, CDR2 FQGNSA. CDR3 length: 16 amino acids. To note about this clonotype: The antigen remains unidentified.

TCRdb reprocessed the 5' RACE reads, with one entry per CDR3 protein and no DNA. The specimen's table records 300,000 or so distinct CDR3 sequences. The chain uses TRBV7-2 and TRBJ2-1; TCRdb lists TRBD2, though no DNA is available to test this call. The sample consisted of blood T cells: a sorted CD56 or NKG2C T cell subset, CD4+ or CD8+ T cells, or bulk PBMC T cells (not recorded which). This TCR derives from a woman between 18 and 69 years old in good health. This chain's CDR3 is CASSLMSSGRYNEQFF.